The source of this T cell receptor beta chain is a study of blood T cell repertoires in COVID-19. Study context: Material from acute and convalescent COVID-19 was sourced from the United States, Italy and Spain.

Germline lookup yields CDR1 MNHEY and CDR2 SMNVEV (reference sequence). This CDR3 has 16 residues. Unmatched junction bases numbered 13, after V lost 5 bases and J lost 5 bases. Original methodology: Scientists estimated how many nucleated cells there were by amplifying reference gene primers. TCRdb's table, derived via immunoSEQ multiplex PCR, lists solely in-frame clones and lacks some. The V and J calls and clone size are taken from that table; D and trimming were inferred from the DNA. This sample carries some 130,000 clones, almost 85% of them seen once, and the ten largest clones take 5.5%. Ages ranged from roughly 18 to 100 years, with residence in about two dozen US areas. Participants had their cohort set by participant-reported clinical history.

The TCR was taken from a man in his forties or fifties with acute COVID-19. Sequenced material: PBMCs or T cells enriched from blood (not recorded which). The chain has TRBV27 and TRBJ2-5, with TRBD2 matching 8 bases. In DNA, the CDR3 is TGTGCCAGCAGTCCCTCTACCAGCGGGAGATCGGAGACCCAGTACTTC. Residues: CASSPSTSGRSETQYF.